Listed here are 26 T cell receptor beta chains from one sample, sequenced in a study of blood T cells in healthy people across ages. The second PCR ran roughly 6 to 12 cycles with a sample-barcoded 5' primer and J-beta primers. From the 5' RACE reads, TCRdb called clonotypes with MiXCR, one entry per CDR3 protein. This sample has fewer than 750,000 distinct CDR3 sequences, with 40% to 65% found just once. Specimen: blood. These receptors were collected from a woman of 80 years or more in good health.

This chain links TRBV9 with TRBJ2-2, with 11 nucleotides matching TRBD2. CDR1 SGDLS and CDR2 YYNGEE come from the germline V gene. V shed 2 bases, J shed 6 bases, and the junction held 3 bases outside the gene matches. The CDR3 contains 15 residues. CDR3 protein: CASSVTSGSAGELFF. The CDR3 nucleotides read TGTGCCAGCAGCGTTACTAGCGGGAGCGCCGGGGAGCTGTTTTTT.

The genes are TRBV5-1 and TRBJ2-5, with TRBD1 matching 9 bases. This CDR3 spans 19 amino acids. The junction had 15 bases not matched to a gene; V was cut back by 3 bases and J by 0 bases. Germline loops: CDR1 SGHRS, CDR2 YFSETQ. CDR3 loop: CASSSGQGRTRGNQETQYF. The CDR3 bases are TGCGCCAGCAGCTCGGGACAGGGACGAACGCGCGGTAACCAAGAGACCCAGTACTTC.

With respect to this clonotype: A read error may explain this, as a much larger clone is one base away. V is TRBV2 and J is TRBJ1-6; TRBD1 might be the D (5 bases). The CDR3 has 18 amino acids. Per germline, CDR1 SNHLY and CDR2 FYNNEI. CDR3 in DNA: TGTGCCAGCAGATATAGACAGATCCTGAGCTCCTATAATTCACTCCTCCACTTT. Translating gives CASRYRQILSSYNSLLHF.

Worth noting for this clonotype: Given a much more abundant clone one base away, this may be a read error. J is TRBJ2-3 and V is TRBV10-3; either TRBD1 or TRBD2 may supply D (5 bases each). Germline V lookup: CDR1 ENHRY, CDR2 SYGVKD. Trimming cost V 3 bases and J 6 bases, with 13 bases left between them. The CDR3 is made up of 14 amino acids. The chain's CDR3 is CAISDQRDGDTQYF. In DNA form, the CDR3 reads TGTGCCATCAGTGATCAGAGGGACGGGGATACGCAGTATTTT.

This clonotype was recorded at least ten times. The chain has TRBV20-1 and TRBJ2-3; 7 bases match TRBD2. The CDR3 covers 11 residues. Trimming at V came to 6 bases and at J to 10 bases, leaving 7 bases not matched to a gene. CDR1 is DFQATT, CDR2 SNEGSKA, per germline (reference sequence). The CDR3 nucleotides read TGCAGTGCATCCGGGGGGTCTGCGCAGTATTTT. Protein product: CSASGGSAQYF.

The chain carries TRBV10-3 and TRBJ2-7, with a weak D call TRBD1 (6 bases). The DNA end is more similar to TRBJ2-5, so the J call may be wrong. This CDR3 comprises 15 residues. Germline values: CDR1 ENHRY, CDR2 SYGVKD. The CDR3 coding sequence is TGTGCCATCGATGGGGGCAGGGTAACGGGAGAGACCCAGTACTTC. Encoded protein: CAIDGGRVTGETQYF.

The V call is TRBV27, the J call TRBJ1-4, with D unclear. The germline V and J ends were trimmed by 8 bases and 8 bases, with 18 bases remaining between them. The CDR3 has 14 residues. CDR1 is MNHEY and CDR2 is SMNVEV in the germline V gene (reference sequence). CDR3 coding DNA: TGTGCCAGCGCATCCAGCGTTACGCGGGAAAAACTGTTTTTT. Translating gives CASASSVTREKLFF.

The chain recombines TRBV29-1 with TRBJ2-1; D gene uncertain. With 0 bases removed from V and 4 bases from J, the gap between germline ends came to 7 bases. Germline lookup yields CDR1 SQVTM and CDR2 ANQGSEA. This CDR3 contains 13 residues. The CDR3 nucleotides are TGCAGCGTTGAAGACCTGGAGTACAATGAGCAGTTCTTC. Its protein product is CSVEDLEYNEQFF.

The V call is TRBV2, the J call TRBJ2-1; a weak D match, TRBD2 (6 bases). The V gene lost 7 bases and the J gene lost 5 bases, with 12 bases spanning the gap. Germline loops: CDR1 SNHLY, CDR2 FYNNEI. The CDR3 has 13 amino acids. The chain's CDR3 is CASKEGRNNEQFF. The CDR3 nucleotides read TGTGCCAGCAAGGAGGGCCGAAACAATGAGCAGTTCTTC.

V gene TRBV12-3 or TRBV12-4 combines with J gene TRBJ1-2; D is possibly TRBD1 (6 bases). This CDR3 comprises 15 residues. Trimming pared 1 base from V and 4 bases from J, leaving 13 bases between. The CDR3 sequence: CASSLVAGGPYGYTF. CDR3 DNA sequence: TGTGCCAGCAGTTTAGTTGCCGGGGGCCCCTATGGCTACACCTTC.

The chain is built from TRBV20-1 and TRBJ2-3, with TRBD2 matching 7 bases. With V trimmed by 6 bases and J by 2 bases, 8 bases remained unmatched. The germline CDR1 and CDR2 sequences are DFQATT and SNEGSKA (reference sequence). The CDR3 consists of 14 residues. The CDR3 nucleotides are TGCAGTGCCGCCCTAGCGGACATCACAGATACGCAGTATTTT. Its protein product is CSAALADITDTQYF.

This chain connects TRBV3-1 to TRBJ2-5; D perhaps matches TRBD2 (5 bases). Looked up from germline, CDR1 is LGHDT and CDR2 is YNNKEL (reference sequence). CDR3 length: 15 residues. The V and J ends lost 2 bases and 11 bases respectively, with 21 bases between them. The CDR3 DNA is TGTGCCAGCAGCCAAAGTCTAGCCCAATTCAATGAGCAGTACTTC. Amino acids: CASSQSLAQFNEQYF.

The chain carries TRBV10-3 and TRBJ2-5; D perhaps matches TRBD2 (5 bases). The J call is in doubt because the DNA end fits TRBJ2-7 better. CDR1 and CDR2 (germline): ENHRY, SYGVKD. This CDR3 spans 11 amino acids. CDR3 sequence (DNA): TGTGCCATCAGTGGGGAGTACGAGCAGTACTTC. Its translation is CAISGEYEQYF.

This clonotype was found many times. The chain recombines TRBV3-1 with TRBJ2-5, with 10 bases aligning to TRBD2. V trimming: 6 bases; J trimming: 11 bases; junction bases outside the gene matches: 12. The CDR3 is made up of 14 amino acids. Germline CDR1 is LGHDT and CDR2 is YNNKEL (reference sequence). The CDR3 loop reads CASRPSGSLWEQYF. CDR3 nucleotide sequence: TGTGCCAGCAGGCCTAGCGGGAGTCTATGGGAGCAGTACTTC.

This clonotype came up many times. The genes are TRBV10-3 and TRBJ1-6; TRBD1 aligns across 8 bases. Trimming at V came to 7 bases and at J to 8 bases, leaving 10 bases not matched to a gene. CDR1 is ENHRY, CDR2 SYGVKD, per germline. There are 15 residues in the CDR3. The DNA for the CDR3 is TGTGCCATCAAAGCCGGGACAGGAGAACATTCACCCCTCCACTTT. Amino acids: CAIKAGTGEHSPLHF.

The V gene is TRBV7-9, the J gene TRBJ2-1; D call uncertain. The germline V gene encodes CDR1 SEHNR and CDR2 FQNEAQ (reference sequence). There are 15 residues in the CDR3. The V end lost 1 base, the J end lost 3 bases, and 10 bases lay between the germline ends. The CDR3 region is CASSLGTWGYNEQFF. CDR3 nucleotide sequence: TGTGCCAGCAGCTTAGGGACGTGGGGCTACAATGAGCAGTTCTTC.

CDR3 region: CSASTVRDSYEQYF. The CDR3 DNA reads as TGCAGTGCTAGCACCGTACGGGACAGCTACGAGCAGTACTTC. The J gene is TRBJ2-7, the V gene TRBV20-1; 7 bases align to TRBD1. V trimming: 3 bases; J trimming: 3 bases; junction bases outside the gene matches: 8. This CDR3 has 14 amino acids. In germline, CDR1 is DFQATT, CDR2 SNEGSKA (reference sequence).

This sequence joins TRBV11-2 and TRBJ2-3; 9 nucleotides match TRBD2. With 5 bases clipped from V and 6 bases from J, the junction kept 9 bases outside the gene matches. The CDR3 consists of 15 residues. Germline CDR1 and CDR2: SGHAT and FQNNGV. The CDR3 here is CASSLVRGGWDTQYF. In DNA form, the CDR3 reads TGTGCCAGCAGCCTGGTGCGGGGGGGATGGGATACGCAGTATTTT.

V usage is TRBV29-1 and J usage is TRBJ1-1; 8 bases align to TRBD1. The J segment lost 1 base and the V segment lost 2 bases, leaving 9 bases of the junction unmatched. The CDR3 extends over 16 amino acids. CDR1 and CDR2 from the germline V gene are SQVTM and ANQGSEA. The CDR3 sequence is CSVEPSPGQENTEAFF. CDR3 sequence (DNA): TGCAGCGTTGAACCCTCCCCGGGACAGGAGAACACTGAAGCTTTCTTT.

The V call is TRBV2, the J call TRBJ2-2, with TRBD1 as a possible D gene (6 bases). V was cut by 7 bases and J by 6 bases, with 9 bases left in between. Germline V gene lookup returns CDR1 SNHLY and CDR2 FYNNEI. The CDR3 is 12 amino acids. Here the CDR3 DNA reads TGTGCCAGCAAATACAGGGCCGGGGAGCTGTTTTTT. It encodes CASKYRAGELFF.

The chain joins TRBV9 to TRBJ1-5, with D tentatively TRBD1 (5 bases). The germline CDR1 and CDR2 sequences are SGDLS and YYNGEE. The CDR3 extends over 16 amino acids. V dropped 2 bases and J dropped 7 bases, with 19 bases sitting between them. This chain's CDR3 is CASSVLPGPPSQPQHF. CDR3 coding DNA: TGTGCCAGCAGCGTCCTCCCGGGACCACCATCCCAGCCCCAGCATTTT.

With regard to this clonotype: With a much larger clone just one base away, this may be a read error. This chain links TRBV7-9 with TRBJ2-1; D might be TRBD2 (5 bases). The J call may be mistaken, given a closer DNA end match to TRBJ2-7. The CDR3 sequence is 17 residues long. Per the germline V gene, CDR1 is SEHNR and CDR2 is FQNEAQ (reference sequence). The CDR3 DNA is TGTGCCAGCAGCTACCCCCTCACGGGGTCCCTCTACAATGAGCAGTACTTC. Translated, it gives CASSYPLTGSLYNEQYF.

The chain is built from TRBV5-1 and TRBJ1-1; the D gene is possibly TRBD1 (5 bases). With 9 bases removed from V and 3 bases from J, the gap between germline ends came to 12 bases. Germline CDR1 reads SGHRS; CDR2 reads YFSETQ. The CDR3 runs 12 residues. The chain's CDR3 is CATRRGDTEAFF. Here the CDR3 DNA reads TGCGCCACCCGGAGGGGTGACACTGAAGCTTTCTTT. Variable domain in full (rest from reference TRBV5-1 and TRBJ1-1): KAGVTQTPRYLIKTRGQQVTLSCSPISGHRSVSWYQQTPGQGLQFLFEYFSETQRNKGNFPGRFSGRQFSNSRSEMNVSTLELGDSALYLCATRRGDTEAFFGQGTRLTVV.

A single count supports this clonotype. V gene TRBV10-3 combines with J gene TRBJ2-5, with D maybe TRBD1 (6 bases). V was trimmed by 6 bases and J by 11 bases, leaving 25 bases between them. Germline V gene sequence: CDR1 ENHRY, CDR2 SYGVKD. This CDR3 has 15 residues. The CDR3 is CAIRDAAQLGHQQYF. The DNA of the CDR3 is TGTGCCATCAGAGATGCAGCGCAACTGGGACACCAGCAGTACTTC.

CDR3 sequence (DNA): TGTGCCAGCAGCTTAGCGCGCCAGGGGATTACGCAGTATTTT. It specifies CASSLARQGITQYF. This chain connects TRBV7-2 to TRBJ2-3; a possible D gene is TRBD1 (6 bases). V was pared by 0 bases and J by 8 bases, with 12 bases between. This CDR3 spans 14 amino acids. Germline-derived CDR1 and CDR2 are SGHTA and FQGNSA.

This clonotype was found many times. This rearrangement joins TRBV3-1 to TRBJ1-5, with D perhaps matching TRBD1 (5 bases). V lost 4 bases to trimming and J lost 9 bases, with 13 bases between them. CDR1 is LGHDT and CDR2 is YNNKEL in the germline V gene (reference sequence). The CDR3 loop spans 13 amino acids. The CDR3 DNA reads as TGTGCCAGCAGCCCTGAAGGGGTACGGCCCCAGCATTTT. It is translated as CASSPEGVRPQHF.